Below are 18 T cell receptor beta chains sequenced from a single sample in a study of T cell clones after liver transplantation. Measured with immunoSEQ multiplex PCR; TCRdb has only the in-frame clones, and not every one. The table has 65,000 to 80,000 clones, around four fifths seen once. The source material was CD4+ T cells from blood, sampled at the 22-month timepoint. The receptors were sampled from a human patient who received a liver transplant. These T cells may partly come from the graft donor.

V usage is TRBV5-4 and J usage is TRBJ1-4, with D uncertain. This CDR3 has 12 residues. Germline lookup yields CDR1 SGHNT and CDR2 YYREEE (reference sequence). V lost 7 bases, J lost 6 bases, and 10 bases lay in between. The CDR3 here is CASGISDEKLFF. CDR3 coding DNA: TGTGCCAGCGGGATTTCTGATGAAAAACTGTTTTTT.

This clone appeared a few times. This chain joins TRBV5-1 and TRBJ1-2; possible D gene TRBD1, 6 bases. The CDR3 is 16 amino acids. Germline V gives CDR1 SGHRS, CDR2 YFSETQ. Between the trimmed V and J ends, which lost 0 bases and 8 bases, there was a span of 20 bases. Written as DNA, the CDR3 is TGCGCCAGCAGCTTGGCTCCTGGGGGCGCGCCTTTAGGCTACACCTTC. Its translation: CASSLAPGGAPLGYTF.

V usage is TRBV27 and J usage is TRBJ1-1; no reliable D call. CDR3 length equals 9 residues. CDR1 is MNHEY, CDR2 SMNVEV, per germline (reference sequence). Trimming took off 10 bases at V and 6 bases at J, with 6 bases between the two ends. CDR3 in amino acids: CAKSSEAFF. Written as DNA, the CDR3 is TGTGCCAAGTCTTCTGAAGCTTTCTTT.

CDR3 amino acids: CASSSQLGGEQFF. CDR3 nucleotides: TGTGCCAGCAGCTCACAACTGGGTGGTGAGCAGTTCTTC. The rearrangement links TRBV7-3 to TRBJ2-1; D is unresolved. V lost 4 bases, J lost 9 bases, and 13 bases lay in between. The length of the CDR3 is 13 residues. CDR1 and CDR2 (germline): SGHTA, FQGTGA.

The rearrangement joins TRBV19 to TRBJ1-3; D gene unclear. The CDR3 has 15 residues. Trimming left V 4 bases short and J 7 bases short, with 17 bases between. Germline CDR1 reads LNHDA; CDR2 reads SQIVND (reference sequence). CDR3 amino acids: CASSSSGIPGNTIYF. For the CDR3, the DNA is TGTGCCAGTAGTAGTTCCGGGATCCCGGGGAACACCATATATTTT. The full variable domain, its missing parts supplied by reference TRBV19 and TRBJ1-3, is DGGITQSPKYLFRKEGQNVTLSCEQNLNHDAMYWYRQDPGQGLRLIYYSQIVNDFQKGDIAEGYSVSREKKESFPLTVTSAQKNPTAFYLCASSSSGIPGNTIYFGEGSWLTVV.

The rearrangement joins TRBV10-3 to TRBJ2-2, with D unresolved. The CDR3 is 13 amino acids. CDR1 and CDR2 (germline): ENHRY, SYGVKD. Trimming cost V 4 bases and J 0 bases, with 3 bases left between them. The CDR3 nucleotides are TGTGCCATCAGTGGGTCGAACACCGGGGAGCTGTTTTTT. It is translated as CAISGSNTGELFF.

CDR3 protein: CAINPQGELQGYTF. The CDR3 DNA reads TGTGCCATAAATCCTCAGGGGGAGTTGCAGGGCTACACCTTC. The chain employs TRBV5-3 and TRBJ1-2, with TRBD1 matching 7 bases. TRBV5-3 is an open reading frame whose function is uncertain. The CDR3 spans 14 residues. After removal of 9 bases from V and 8 bases from J, the junction contained 16 bases not matched to a gene.

J is TRBJ2-5 and V is TRBV11-3, with 15 bases fitting TRBD2. V trimming: 5 bases; J trimming: 4 bases; junction bases outside the gene matches: 5. The CDR3 runs to 16 residues. Germline V gene sequence: CDR1 SGHNT, CDR2 YENEEA. The chain's CDR3 is CASSTRTSGGGETQYF. CDR3 nucleotides: TGTGCCAGCAGCACCCGGACTAGCGGGGGGGGAGAGACCCAGTACTTC.

This chain uses TRBV5-1 with TRBJ1-2, with a possible D match to TRBD1 (6 bases). This CDR3 contains 17 residues. The V end lost 2 bases, the J end lost 5 bases, and 22 bases lay between the germline ends. Germline assignment: CDR1 SGHRS and CDR2 YFSETQ. In DNA form, the CDR3 reads TGCGCCAGCAGCTTAGATACGGCACGGGGGCGCCGATATGGCTACACCTTC. Its protein product is CASSLDTARGRRYGYTF.

The rearrangement uses TRBV4-3 and TRBJ2-2; 7 positions match TRBD2. V shed 1 base, J shed 7 bases, and the junction held 12 bases outside the gene matches. From germline, CDR1 is LGHNA and CDR2 YSLEER. The CDR3 extends over 17 amino acids. CDR3 nucleotide sequence: TGCGCCAGCAGCCAAGGAGTTACGGCGGGAGCGCACGGGGAGCTGTTTTTT. Its protein is CASSQGVTAGAHGELFF.

This rearrangement joins TRBV7-3 to TRBJ2-7, with 9 bases aligning to TRBD1. In germline, CDR1 is SGHTA, CDR2 FQGTGA. This CDR3 has 15 residues. With V trimmed by 5 bases and J by 5 bases, 10 bases remained unmatched. The CDR3 here is CASSPGTGFGHEQYF. CDR3 DNA sequence: TGTGCCAGCAGCCCCGGGACAGGGTTCGGGCACGAGCAGTACTTC.

The chain links TRBV6-5 to TRBJ2-3; possible D gene TRBD2, 5 bases. Trimming cost V 6 bases and J 6 bases, with 10 bases left between them. The CDR3 extends over 12 amino acids. Per the germline V gene, CDR1 is MNHEY and CDR2 is SVGAGI. The CDR3 sequence: CASRRPGDTQYF. The CDR3 nucleotides are TGTGCCAGCAGGCGACCGGGGGATACGCAGTATTTT.

The chain is built from TRBV2 and TRBJ2-7; D gene uncertain. This CDR3 region has 11 residues. V was cut by 8 bases and J by 2 bases, with 7 bases left in between. Per the germline V gene, CDR1 is SNHLY and CDR2 is FYNNEI. The DNA of the CDR3 is TGTGCCAGCGGGCGAGCCTACGAGCAGTACTTC. Its protein product is CASGRAYEQYF.

The chain couples TRBV18 to TRBJ1-5; no reliable D call. Trimming removed 2 bases from V and 3 bases from J, with 5 bases in between. This CDR3 is 13 amino acids long. Germline V gene sequence: CDR1 KGHSH, CDR2 LQKENI. The CDR3 region is CASSPGNNQPQHF. CDR3 in DNA: TGTGCCAGCTCACCAGGGAACAATCAGCCCCAGCATTTT.

This clone was seen just once. The chain employs TRBV5-4 and TRBJ2-7; 12 nucleotides line up with TRBD2. There are 15 residues in the CDR3. Trimming removed 3 bases from V and 3 bases from J; junction bases left unmatched: 4. Looked up from germline, CDR1 is SGHNT and CDR2 is YYREEE (reference sequence). The CDR3 coding sequence is TGTGCCAGCAGCTCTTCGACTAGCGGGGGCTACGAGCAGTACTTC. Amino acid sequence: CASSSSTSGGYEQYF. Complete variable domain (other parts from reference TRBV5-4 and TRBJ2-7): ETGVTQSPTHLIKTRGQQVTLRCSSQSGHNTVSWYQQALGQGPQFIFQYYREEENGRGNFPPRFSGLQFPNYSSELNVNALELDDSALYLCASSSSTSGGYEQYFGPGTRLTVT.

The rearrangement uses TRBV11-3 and TRBJ2-3, with D possibly matching TRBD2 (6 bases). Germline values: CDR1 SGHNT, CDR2 YENEEA. Trimming stripped 5 bases from V and 4 bases from J, with 10 bases between. This CDR3 contains 13 residues. This CDR3 is CASSPGVSDTQYF. The CDR3 coding sequence is TGTGCCAGCAGCCCGGGGGTCTCAGATACGCAGTATTTT.

This clone showed up just a few times. The chain carries TRBV7-9 and TRBJ1-6; D possibly corresponds to TRBD1 (6 bases). The germline V gene has CDR1 SEHNR and CDR2 FQNEAQ (reference sequence). The CDR3 consists of 14 residues. V lost 5 bases, J lost 7 bases, and 12 bases lay in between. DNA for the CDR3: TGTGCCAGCAGCACGGATACAGGGAATTCACCCCTCCACTTT. Protein product: CASSTDTGNSPLHF. Based on the CDR3 plus reference TRBV7-9 and TRBJ1-6, the full variable domain is DTGVSQNPRHKITKRGQNVTFRCDPISEHNRLYWYRQTLGQGPEFLTYFQNEAQLEKSRLLSDRFSAERPKGSFSTLEIQRTEQGDSAMYLCASSTDTGNSPLHFGNGTRLTVT.

This clone has a single count. The chain recombines TRBV6-5 with TRBJ2-7, with TRBD2 as a possible D gene (6 bases). Germline V lookup: CDR1 MNHEY, CDR2 SVGAGI. Trimming left V 7 bases short and J 6 bases short, with 22 bases between. There are 15 residues in the CDR3. DNA for the CDR3: TGTGCCAGCAAACGGCTTCCCAATGGGGGGTCCGAGCAGTACTTC. Encoded protein: CASKRLPNGGSEQYF.